The 32 T cell receptor beta chains below come from one sample, sequenced in a study of blood T cell repertoires in COVID-19. The assay was immunoSEQ multiplex PCR, and TCRdb's table has in-frame clones only and misses some. The sample holds about 320,000 clones; about 88% are singletons and the top ten take 2% to 3%. Sequencing was performed on PBMCs or T cells enriched from blood (not recorded which). Receptor source: a man in his sixties who had recovered from COVID-19.

V gene TRBV27 combines with J gene TRBJ2-3, with 9 bases that match TRBD2. Germline lookup yields CDR1 MNHEY and CDR2 SMNVEV (reference sequence). This CDR3 spans 17 amino acids. V shed 4 bases and J 0 bases; nucleotides not matched to a gene: 8. The CDR3 bases are TGTGCCAGCAGTTCACCAAACCTAGCGGGGAGCACAGATACGCAGTATTTT. This encodes CASSSPNLAGSTDTQYF.

V is TRBV27 and J is TRBJ1-1; perhaps TRBD1 as D (5 bases). CDR1 MNHEY and CDR2 SMNVEV come from the germline V gene (reference sequence). The CDR3 covers 16 residues. V was cut by 6 bases and J by 0 bases, with 17 bases left in between. This chain's CDR3 is CASRPRQNHLNTEAFF. The CDR3, as DNA: TGTGCCAGCAGACCCCGACAGAACCATTTGAACACTGAAGCTTTCTTT.

J is TRBJ1-6 and V is TRBV4-2, with D possibly TRBD1 on 6 matching bases. V lost 0 bases to trimming and J lost 10 bases, with 16 bases between them. Germline values: CDR1 LGHNA, CDR2 YNFKEQ. The CDR3 loop spans 16 amino acids. Written as DNA, the CDR3 is TGTGCCAGCAGCCAAGAGGGGAAGGGGGGGTTGTCACCCCTCCACTTT. Its translation is CASSQEGKGGLSPLHF.

This clone occurred a few times. The V gene is TRBV5-4, the J gene TRBJ2-5; TRBD2 is a possible D gene (5 bases). The length of the CDR3 is 12 residues. Germline-derived CDR1 and CDR2 are SGHNT and YYREEE (reference sequence). Trimming stripped 4 bases from V and 5 bases from J, with 9 bases between. The CDR3 DNA follows: TGTGCCAGCAGCGGCAGGAGGGAGACCCAGTACTTC. Translating it yields CASSGRRETQYF.

The V gene is TRBV29-1, the J gene TRBJ1-2; 11 nucleotides agree with TRBD1. Germline V gene data show CDR1 as SQVTM and CDR2 as ANQGSEA. The V segment lost 6 bases and the J segment 4 bases; nucleotides outside the gene matches: 7. This CDR3 is 14 amino acids long. The CDR3, as DNA: TGCAGCGTCAGGGGGACAGGGGGTTCCTATGGCTACACCTTC. It yields the protein CSVRGTGGSYGYTF.

The gene calls are TRBV2 and TRBJ2-5; 8 positions match TRBD1. CDR3 size: 15 residues. V trimming: 6 bases; J trimming: 0 bases; junction bases outside the gene matches: 6. CDR1 is SNHLY and CDR2 is FYNNEI in the germline V gene. The CDR3 DNA reads as TGTGCCAGCAGCGGGCAGGGGGCGTACCAAGAGACCCAGTACTTC. The encoded protein is CASSGQGAYQETQYF.

The V gene is TRBV29-1, the J gene TRBJ2-7; 12 positions agree with TRBD2. This CDR3 region has 14 residues. V was pared by 5 bases and J by 3 bases, with 5 bases of the junction left unmatched. The V gene's germline CDR1 is SQVTM and CDR2 ANQGSEA. In DNA form, the CDR3 reads TGCAGCGTTACCCGACTAGCGGGGGACTACGAGCAGTACTTC. This translates into CSVTRLAGDYEQYF.

The V gene is TRBV3-1 (or the pseudogene TRBV3-2), the J gene TRBJ2-7; a possible D gene is TRBD2 (6 bases). V was pared by 3 bases and J by 4 bases, with 7 bases between. The CDR3 is made up of 12 amino acids. CDR1 is LGHDT and CDR2 is YNNKEL in the germline V gene (reference sequence). This CDR3 is CASSQRDYEQYF. The CDR3 DNA reads TGTGCCAGCAGCCAGCGGGATTACGAGCAGTACTTC.

DNA for the CDR3: TGTGCCAGCAGCTTACGACTTCTCCGTTCCTCCTACGAGCAGTACTTC. The encoded protein is CASSLRLLRSSYEQYF. The chain recombines TRBV7-2 with TRBJ2-7; D is uncertain. Trimming took off 2 bases at V and 0 bases at J, with 14 bases between the two ends. The CDR3 extends over 16 amino acids. CDR1 is SGHTA, CDR2 FQGNSA, per germline. The full variable domain, in which reference TRBV7-2 and TRBJ2-7 provide the parts outside the CDR3, is GAGVSQSPSNKVTEKGKDVELRCDPISGHTALYWYRQSLGQGLEFLIYFQGNSAPDKSGLPSDRFSAERTGGSVSTLTIQRTQQEDSAVYLCASSLRLLRSSYEQYFGPGTRLTVT.

The rearrangement links TRBV6-2 or TRBV6-3 to TRBJ1-2; D perhaps matches TRBD1 (5 bases). Germline CDR1 reads MNHEY; CDR2 reads SVGEGT. The CDR3 length is 13 residues. The ends were cut back, 2 bases at V and 8 bases at J, with 12 bases in the middle. Written as DNA, the CDR3 is TGTGCCAGCAGTTACGGCGGGGCAGGGGGCTACACCTTC. Translating gives CASSYGGAGGYTF.

This clone is a singleton in its sample. The rearrangement uses TRBV30 and TRBJ2-7; 8 bases agree with TRBD1. The ends lost 0 bases at V and 5 bases at J; junction bases unmatched: 3. Germline V gene lookup returns CDR1 GTSNPN and CDR2 SVGIG (reference sequence). This CDR3 has 13 residues. The CDR3 loop reads CAWSVQGGNEQYF. For the CDR3, the DNA is TGTGCCTGGAGTGTACAGGGGGGCAACGAGCAGTACTTC. Looking up the rest from reference TRBV30 and TRBJ2-7 gives the full variable domain: SQTIHQWPATLVQPVGSPLSLECTVEGTSNPNLYWYRQAAGRGLQLLFYSVGIGQISSEVPQNLSASRPQDRQFILSSKKLLLSDSGFYLCAWSVQGGNEQYFGPGTRLTVT.

The V gene is TRBV29-1, the J gene TRBJ1-3; 11 nucleotides align to TRBD1. The CDR3 covers 16 residues. V was clipped by 6 bases and J by 2 bases; unmatched bases: 9. Per the germline V gene, CDR1 is SQVTM and CDR2 is ANQGSEA. The CDR3 spells CSVADRGREPGNTIYF. CDR3 coding DNA: TGCAGCGTAGCGGACAGGGGGCGAGAACCTGGAAACACCATATATTTT.

The CDR3 DNA sequence: TGTGCCTGGAGTATAGGGGTTCAGCCCCAGCATTTT. Its translation is CAWSIGVQPQHF. The chain employs TRBV30 and TRBJ1-5; TRBD1 might be the D (5 bases). This CDR3 has 12 amino acids. The germline V gene encodes CDR1 GTSNPN and CDR2 SVGIG (reference sequence). V was cut by 2 bases and J by 6 bases, with 8 bases left in between. The variable domain in full, completed from reference TRBV30 and TRBJ1-5, reads SQTIHQWPATLVQPVGSPLSLECTVEGTSNPNLYWYRQAAGRGLQLLFYSVGIGQISSEVPQNLSASRPQDRQFILSSKKLLLSDSGFYLCAWSIGVQPQHFGDGTRLSIL.

The chain has TRBV20-1 and TRBJ2-1; D call uncertain. The CDR3 covers 11 residues. Germline CDR1 is DFQATT and CDR2 is SNEGSKA (reference sequence). The V end lost 3 bases, the J end lost 5 bases, and 5 bases lay between the germline ends. The CDR3 nucleotides read TGCAGTGCTAGGGCCAACAATGAGCAGTTCTTC. Its protein is CSARANNEQFF.

This clone was recorded only once. The chain joins TRBV28 to TRBJ1-2, with TRBD1 identical over 8 bases. Losses at the gene ends were 1 base for V and 4 bases for J; bases not matched to a gene: 5. The CDR3 totals 15 residues. Germline CDR1 MDHEN, CDR2 SYDVKM. CDR3 coding DNA: TGTGCCAGCAGTTTATATCAGGGGGCGCGCTATGGCTACACCTTC. Protein: CASSLYQGARYGYTF.

The V gene is TRBV4-3, the J gene TRBJ1-5, with D hard to call. The CDR3 is 13 amino acids. V was clipped by 0 bases and J by 7 bases, with 7 bases between them. The germline V gene has CDR1 LGHNA and CDR2 YSLEER. The CDR3 region has the DNA TGCGCCAGCAGCCAAGAAATCAGACAGCCCCAGCATTTT. It codes for CASSQEIRQPQHF.

This clone appeared a few times. The chain employs TRBV7-9 and TRBJ2-1; TRBD1 aligns across 7 bases. This CDR3 has 12 amino acids. Unmatched junction bases numbered 2, after V lost 5 bases and J lost 7 bases. Germline V gene sequence: CDR1 SEHNR, CDR2 FQNEAQ (reference sequence). CDR3 nucleotides: TGTGCCAGCAGCACACAGGGGAATGAGCAGTTCTTC. It yields the protein CASSTQGNEQFF.

The chain carries TRBV5-4 and TRBJ2-4; 11 bases map to TRBD1. The CDR3 is 16 amino acids. The germline V gene has CDR1 SGHNT and CDR2 YYREEE (reference sequence). V trimming: 1 base; J trimming: 7 bases; junction bases outside the gene matches: 7. The CDR3 DNA is TGTGCCAGCAGCTTGTTTCCGGGACAGGGGGGGAACATTCAGTACTTC. This gives the protein CASSLFPGQGGNIQYF.

The chain links TRBV7-9 to TRBJ2-1; 8 bases are shared with TRBD2. This CDR3 is built from 16 residues. The junction had 14 bases not matched to a gene; V was cut back by 4 bases and J by 9 bases. The germline V gene has CDR1 SEHNR and CDR2 FQNEAQ (reference sequence). The CDR3 DNA reads as TGTGCCAGCAGCTATACGGCTTCGGGGACTAGATCTGAGCAGTTCTTC. This sequence encodes CASSYTASGTRSEQFF. The full variable domain, rest sourced from reference TRBV7-9 and TRBJ2-1, is DTGVSQNPRHKITKRGQNVTFRCDPISEHNRLYWYRQTLGQGPEFLTYFQNEAQLEKSRLLSDRFSAERPKGSFSTLEIQRTEQGDSAMYLCASSYTASGTRSEQFFGPGTRLTVL.

The genes are TRBV5-1 and TRBJ2-2; TRBD2 might be the D (5 bases). This CDR3 region has 15 residues. Germline V CDR1 and CDR2: SGHRS, YFSETQ. V was cut by 5 bases and J by 2 bases, with 13 bases left in between. CDR3 region: CASSPTGINTGELFF. The DNA of the CDR3 is TGCGCCAGCAGTCCGACCGGGATTAACACCGGGGAGCTGTTTTTT.

For the CDR3, the DNA is TGTGCCTGCGCCGCGCCTAAGACCCAGTACTTC. It specifies CACAAPKTQYF. V gene TRBV30 combines with J gene TRBJ2-5; D unclear. The V and J ends lost 6 bases and 6 bases respectively, with 11 bases between them. This CDR3 has 11 amino acids. In germline, CDR1 is GTSNPN, CDR2 SVGIG (reference sequence). Drawing the rest from reference TRBV30 and TRBJ2-5, the complete variable domain is SQTIHQWPATLVQPVGSPLSLECTVEGTSNPNLYWYRQAAGRGLQLLFYSVGIGQISSEVPQNLSASRPQDRQFILSSKKLLLSDSGFYLCACAAPKTQYFGPGTRLLVL.

This chain connects TRBV27 to TRBJ2-7; TRBD1 matches at 10 bases. In germline, CDR1 is MNHEY, CDR2 SMNVEV (reference sequence). V shed 4 bases and J 3 bases; nucleotides not matched to a gene: 3. CDR3 length: 14 amino acids. In nucleotides, the CDR3 is TGTGCCAGCAGTTGGGGACAGGGGTACTACGAGCAGTACTTC. Amino acid sequence: CASSWGQGYYEQYF.

This chain joins TRBV9 and TRBJ2-3; 11 bases agree with TRBD2. The J segment lost 3 bases and the V segment lost 5 bases, leaving 5 bases of the junction unmatched. Per the germline V gene, CDR1 is SGDLS and CDR2 is YYNGEE. The CDR3 length is 15 residues. For the CDR3, the DNA is TGTGCCAGCAGTTCGCGGACTAGCGGGACAGATACGCAGTATTTT. Amino acids: CASSSRTSGTDTQYF.

The chain carries TRBV5-6 and TRBJ1-2; the match to TRBD1 covers 8 bases. Trimming removed 5 bases from V and 8 bases from J; junction bases left unmatched: 8. There are 13 residues in the CDR3. Germline V CDR1 and CDR2: SGHDT, YYEEEE. CDR3 sequence: CASRQDRAGGYTF. As DNA, the CDR3 is TGTGCCAGCAGACAGGACAGGGCTGGAGGCTACACCTTC. The full variable domain, with the rest looked up from reference TRBV5-6 and TRBJ1-2, is DAGVTQSPTHLIKTRGQQVTLRCSPKSGHDTVSWYQQALGQGPQFIFQYYEEEERQRGNFPDRFSGHQFPNYSSELNVNALLLGDSALYLCASRQDRAGGYTFGSGTRLTVV.

The chain joins TRBV15 to TRBJ1-4; tentatively, D is TRBD1 (5 bases). The germline V gene has CDR1 LNHNV and CDR2 YYDKDF (reference sequence). The CDR3 totals 15 residues. The V end was cut by 0 bases, the J end by 4 bases, with 9 bases between. The CDR3 loop reads CATSRERQNNEKLFF. The CDR3 DNA is TGTGCCACCAGCAGAGAGAGACAGAATAATGAAAAACTGTTTTTT.

This clone was detected once. The chain joins TRBV2 to TRBJ1-1, with 7 bases identical to TRBD1. The CDR3 runs 15 residues. CDR1 is SNHLY, CDR2 FYNNEI, per germline. With 3 bases clipped from V and 1 base from J, the junction kept 5 bases outside the gene matches. The CDR3 sequence is CASSDPGQKNTEAFF. The DNA of the CDR3 is TGTGCCAGCAGTGACCCGGGACAGAAGAACACTGAAGCTTTCTTT.

The sample holds a few counts of this clone. V usage is TRBV5-1 and J usage is TRBJ2-1; 8 bases agree with TRBD2. CDR3 length: 18 residues. The germline gives CDR1 SGHRS, CDR2 YFSETQ. J was trimmed by 7 bases and V by 5 bases; bases with no gene match: 20. The CDR3 loop is CASRSEVVLAEKRNEQFF. The DNA of the CDR3 is TGCGCCAGCAGATCTGAGGTGGTACTAGCGGAAAAAAGGAATGAGCAGTTCTTC.

The chain is built from TRBV13 and TRBJ1-1, with D perhaps TRBD1 (6 bases). This CDR3 is 12 amino acids long. V lost 6 bases and J lost 8, with 13 bases in between. Germline values: CDR1 PRHDT, CDR2 FYEKMQ (reference sequence). The CDR3 DNA reads as TGTGCCAGCAGGATAGGACAGCTCGAAGCTTTCTTT. Protein sequence: CASRIGQLEAFF.

The chain carries TRBV4-3 and TRBJ1-6, with TRBD1 as a possible D gene (6 bases). The CDR3 extends over 16 amino acids. Germline V gene sequence: CDR1 LGHNA, CDR2 YSLEER. The V end lost 2 bases, the J end lost 7 bases, and 15 bases lay between the germline ends. CDR3 nucleotides: TGCGCCAGCAGCCAATATCGAGACAGGAGAAATTCACCCCTCCACTTT. Translated: CASSQYRDRRNSPLHF.

This chain joins TRBV7-9 and TRBJ2-3; no reliable D call. The CDR3 loop spans 13 amino acids. Trimming pared 5 bases from V and 9 bases from J, leaving 15 bases between. Germline CDR1 reads SEHNR; CDR2 reads FQNEAQ (reference sequence). The CDR3 protein is CASSQDTPGTQYF. The CDR3 DNA is TGTGCCAGCAGCCAAGACACTCCTGGGACGCAGTATTTT.

The chain employs TRBV4-2 and TRBJ1-5; D uncertain. The length of the CDR3 is 13 residues. V was cut by 0 bases and J by 7 bases, with 7 bases left in between. Germline V CDR1 and CDR2: LGHNA, YNFKEQ. The CDR3, as DNA: TGTGCCAGCAGCCAAGAAGGGAGCCAGCCCCAGCATTTT. Its protein product is CASSQEGSQPQHF.

V gene TRBV27 combines with J gene TRBJ1-1; no firm D call. V lost 8 bases and J 1 base, leaving 11 bases between the germline ends. CDR1 is MNHEY, CDR2 SMNVEV, per germline (reference sequence). This CDR3 has 13 amino acids. The CDR3 here is CASFNAGNTEAFF. Here the CDR3 DNA reads TGTGCCAGCTTCAATGCAGGGAACACTGAAGCTTTCTTT.